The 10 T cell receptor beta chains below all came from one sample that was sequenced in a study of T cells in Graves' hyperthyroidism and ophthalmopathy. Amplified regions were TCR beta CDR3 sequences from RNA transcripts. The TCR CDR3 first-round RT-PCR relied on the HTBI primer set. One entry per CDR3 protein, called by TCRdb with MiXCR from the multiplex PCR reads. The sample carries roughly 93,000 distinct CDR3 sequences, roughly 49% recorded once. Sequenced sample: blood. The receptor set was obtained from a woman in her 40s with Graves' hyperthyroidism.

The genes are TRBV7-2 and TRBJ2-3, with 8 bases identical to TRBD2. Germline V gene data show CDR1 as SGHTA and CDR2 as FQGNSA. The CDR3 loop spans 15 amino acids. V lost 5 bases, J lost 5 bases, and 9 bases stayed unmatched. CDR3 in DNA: TGTGCCAGCAGCATGACAGCGGGAGTGCAAGATACGCAGTATTTT. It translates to CASSMTAGVQDTQYF.

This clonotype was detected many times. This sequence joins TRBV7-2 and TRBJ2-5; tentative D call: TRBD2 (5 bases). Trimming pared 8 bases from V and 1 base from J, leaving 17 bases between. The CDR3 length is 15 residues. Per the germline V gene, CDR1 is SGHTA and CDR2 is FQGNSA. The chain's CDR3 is CASCRRHSVQETQYF. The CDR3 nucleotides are TGTGCCAGCTGCCGCCGTCATAGCGTCCAAGAGACCCAGTACTTC.

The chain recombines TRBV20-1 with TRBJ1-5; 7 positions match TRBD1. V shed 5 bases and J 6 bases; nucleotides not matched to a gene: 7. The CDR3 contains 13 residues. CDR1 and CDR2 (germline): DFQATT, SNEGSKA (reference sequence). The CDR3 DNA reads TGCAGTGCTCTCCGACAGGGAGGTCAGCCCCAGCATTTT. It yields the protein CSALRQGGQPQHF.

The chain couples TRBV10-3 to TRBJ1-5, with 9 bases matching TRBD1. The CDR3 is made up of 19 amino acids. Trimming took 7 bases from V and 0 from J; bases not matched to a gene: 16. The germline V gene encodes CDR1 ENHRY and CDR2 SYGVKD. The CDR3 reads CAIIGVRDRESYSNQPQHF. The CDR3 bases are TGTGCCATCATCGGCGTTCGGGACAGGGAATCATATAGCAATCAGCCCCAGCATTTT.

The chain's CDR3 is CSVDEGWTGELFF. The CDR3 DNA reads as TGCAGCGTTGATGAAGGGTGGACCGGGGAGCTGTTTTTT. The chain joins TRBV29-1 to TRBJ2-2, with D uncertain. Per germline, CDR1 SQVTM and CDR2 ANQGSEA. Trimming removed 3 bases from V and 5 bases from J, with 10 bases in between. This CDR3 has 13 amino acids.

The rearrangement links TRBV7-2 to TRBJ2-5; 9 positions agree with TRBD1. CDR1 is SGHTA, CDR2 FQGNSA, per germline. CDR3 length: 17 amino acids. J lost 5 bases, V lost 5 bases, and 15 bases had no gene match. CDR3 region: CASSDGPGQGRTETQYF. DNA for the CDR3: TGTGCCAGCAGCGATGGACCGGGACAGGGACGAACGGAGACCCAGTACTTC.

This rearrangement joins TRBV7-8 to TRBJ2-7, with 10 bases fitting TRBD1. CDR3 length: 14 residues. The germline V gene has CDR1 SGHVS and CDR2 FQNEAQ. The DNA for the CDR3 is TGTGCTAGACCCCGGGACAGGGGAGGCCACGAGCAGTACTTC. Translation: CARPRDRGGHEQYF.

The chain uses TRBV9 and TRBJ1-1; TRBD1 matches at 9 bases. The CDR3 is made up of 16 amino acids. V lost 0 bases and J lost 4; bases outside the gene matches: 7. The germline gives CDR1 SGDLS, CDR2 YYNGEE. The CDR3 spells CASSVGAGTGFTEAFF. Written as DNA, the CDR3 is TGTGCCAGCAGCGTAGGGGCCGGGACAGGGTTCACTGAAGCTTTCTTT. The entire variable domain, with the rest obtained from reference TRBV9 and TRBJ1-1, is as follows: DSGVTQTPKHLITATGQRVTLRCSPRSGDLSVYWYQQSLDQGLQFLIQYYNGEERAKGNILERFSAQQFPDLHSELNLSSLELGDSALYFCASSVGAGTGFTEAFFGQGTRLTVV.

CDR3: CASSTRQGREPQHF. The CDR3 DNA is TGTGCCAGCAGCACGAGACAGGGCCGAGAGCCCCAGCATTTT. J is TRBJ1-5 and V is TRBV7-4; 7 nucleotides agree with TRBD1. The CDR3 is 14 amino acids. The germline V gene encodes CDR1 SGHVT and CDR2 SQSDAQ. J was trimmed by 8 bases and V by 5 bases; bases with no gene match: 9.

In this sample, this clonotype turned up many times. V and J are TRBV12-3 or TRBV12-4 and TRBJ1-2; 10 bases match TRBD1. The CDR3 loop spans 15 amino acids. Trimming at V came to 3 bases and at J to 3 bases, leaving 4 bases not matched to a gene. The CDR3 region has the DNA TGTGCCAGCAGTTTCGGACAGGGGGACTACTATGGCTACACCTTC. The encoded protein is CASSFGQGDYYGYTF.